The present entry profiles one T cell receptor beta chain with its context. Template for every sorted-subset replicate PCR totaled 150 to 250 ng DNA, roughly 30,000 T cell genomes. Authors' methods: Without quality scores, immunoSEQ junctional reads could not be filtered like full-length reads. Using immunoSEQ multiplex PCR, the repertoire was profiled, and TCRdb retains in-frame clones only, with some absent. V, J and clone size are those of that table, while D and trimming were read from the DNA. This table has some 1 million clones, around 75% appearing once. This sample is part of a study of shared clonotypes between healthy human individuals. The germline V gene encodes CDR1 MGHDK and CDR2 SYGVNS. There are 16 residues in the CDR3. The V and J ends lost 4 bases and 3 bases respectively, with 18 bases between them.

The material sequenced was memory CD4+ T cells sorted from blood. Subset given: CD45RA-negative fraction. The clonotype originates from a man younger than 35 in good health. The V and J genes are TRBV25-1 and TRBJ2-5; possibly TRBD1 or TRBD2 for D (7 bases each). CDR3 loop: CASSAPGGGDKETQYF. In DNA, the CDR3 is TGTGCCAGCAGTGCCCCAGGGGGAGGGGATAAAGAGACCCAGTACTTC.